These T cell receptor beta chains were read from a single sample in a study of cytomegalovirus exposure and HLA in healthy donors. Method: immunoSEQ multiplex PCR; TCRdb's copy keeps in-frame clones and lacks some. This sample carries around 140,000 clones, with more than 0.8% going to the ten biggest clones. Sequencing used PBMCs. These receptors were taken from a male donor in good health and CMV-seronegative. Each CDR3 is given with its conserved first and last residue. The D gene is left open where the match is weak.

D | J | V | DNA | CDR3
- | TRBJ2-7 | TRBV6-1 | TGTGCCAGCCGGACAGTTTCGCAGCAGTACTTC | CASRTVSQQYF
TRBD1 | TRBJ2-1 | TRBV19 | TGTGCCAGTACCCTGCGGACAGGAGTCCATGAGCAGTTCTTC | CASTLRTGVHEQFF
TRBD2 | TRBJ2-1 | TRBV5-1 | TGCGCCAGCAGCTTCCCCATGGGGGGGAGCTCCTACAATGAGCAGTTCTTC | CASSFPMGGSSYNEQFF
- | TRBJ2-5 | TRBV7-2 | TGTGCCAGCAGCTTAACGGCTTCAGGGGAGACCCAGTACTTC | CASSLTASGETQYF
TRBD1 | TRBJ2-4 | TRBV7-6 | TGTGCCAGCAGCCCTGGACAGGGGGCGGCCAAAAACATTCAGTACTTC | CASSPGQGAAKNIQYF
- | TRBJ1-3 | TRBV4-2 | TGTGCCAGCAGCCAACCTCCAGGGACTGGAAACACCATATATTTT | CASSQPPGTGNTIYF
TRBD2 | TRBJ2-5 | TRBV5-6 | TGTGCCAGCAGCTTGTGGGCGGGACTAGTAAAGACCCAGTACTTC | CASSLWAGLVKTQYF
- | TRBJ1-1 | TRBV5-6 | TGTGCCAGCAGCTTGTCCCCAGTCTCGAACACTGAAGCTTTCTTT | CASSLSPVSNTEAFF
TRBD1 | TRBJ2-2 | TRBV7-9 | TGTGCCAGCAGCCCCGCGGCTGGACAGGGGGCGAACGGGGAGCTGTTTTTT | CASSPAAGQGANGELFF
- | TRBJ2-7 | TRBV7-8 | TGTGCCAGCAGCCCGAGGGACTTGGTCGATGGCTACGAGCAGTACTTC | CASSPRDLVDGYEQYF
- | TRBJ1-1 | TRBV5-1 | TGCGCCAGCAGCCCATACGTCCGGACAGTTGAAGCTTTCTTT | CASSPYVRTVEAFF